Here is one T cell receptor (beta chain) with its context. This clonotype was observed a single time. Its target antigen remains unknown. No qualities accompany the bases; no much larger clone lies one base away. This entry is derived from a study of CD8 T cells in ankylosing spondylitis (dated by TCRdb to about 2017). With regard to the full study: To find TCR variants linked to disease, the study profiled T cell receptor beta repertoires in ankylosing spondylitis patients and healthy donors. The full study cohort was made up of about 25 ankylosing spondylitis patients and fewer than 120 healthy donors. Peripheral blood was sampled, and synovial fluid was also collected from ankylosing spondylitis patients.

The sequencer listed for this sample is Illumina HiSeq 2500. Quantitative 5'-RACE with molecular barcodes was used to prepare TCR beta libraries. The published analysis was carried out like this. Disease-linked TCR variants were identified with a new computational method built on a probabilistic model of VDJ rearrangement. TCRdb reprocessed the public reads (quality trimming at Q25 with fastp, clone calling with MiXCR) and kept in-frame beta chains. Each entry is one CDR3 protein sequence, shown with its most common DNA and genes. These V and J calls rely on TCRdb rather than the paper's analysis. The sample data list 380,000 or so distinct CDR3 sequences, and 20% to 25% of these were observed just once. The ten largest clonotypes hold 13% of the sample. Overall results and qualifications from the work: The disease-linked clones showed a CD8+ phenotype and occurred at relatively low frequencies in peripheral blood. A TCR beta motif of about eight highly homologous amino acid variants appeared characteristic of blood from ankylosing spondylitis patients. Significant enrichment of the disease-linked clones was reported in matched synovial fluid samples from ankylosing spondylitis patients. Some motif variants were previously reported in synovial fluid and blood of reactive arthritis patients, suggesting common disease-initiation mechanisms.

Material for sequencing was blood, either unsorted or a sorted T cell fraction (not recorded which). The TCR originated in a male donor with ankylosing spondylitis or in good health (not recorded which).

The DNA is as follows: TGCAGCGTTGAAACCTACGGGACAGGGGACCCAGAGCAGTTCTTC. Translated, this gives CSVETYGTGDPEQFF. The rearrangement combines TRBV29-1 with TRBJ2-1; a stretch of 10 junction bases matches TRBD1. Relative to germline, V is missing 2 bases and J is missing 10 bases, with 11 bases of the junction outside any gene match. Measured from the cysteine to the phenylalanine, the CDR3 is 15 residues long. Only the CDR3 DNA is retained, 45 bases long and in frame from the first base. From a lookup of the germline V gene, CDR1 and CDR2 are SQVTM and ANQGSEA.